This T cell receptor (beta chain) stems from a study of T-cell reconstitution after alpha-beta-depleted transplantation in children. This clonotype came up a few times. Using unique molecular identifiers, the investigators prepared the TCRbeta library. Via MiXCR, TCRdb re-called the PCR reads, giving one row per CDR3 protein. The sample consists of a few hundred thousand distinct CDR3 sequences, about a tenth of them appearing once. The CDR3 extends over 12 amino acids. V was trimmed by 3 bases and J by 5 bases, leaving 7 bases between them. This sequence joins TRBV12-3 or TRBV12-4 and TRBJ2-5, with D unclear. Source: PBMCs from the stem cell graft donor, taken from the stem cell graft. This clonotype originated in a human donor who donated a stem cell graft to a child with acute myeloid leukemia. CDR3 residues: CASSFGSETQYF. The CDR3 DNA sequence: TGTGCCAGCAGTTTCGGCTCGGAGACCCAGTACTTC.